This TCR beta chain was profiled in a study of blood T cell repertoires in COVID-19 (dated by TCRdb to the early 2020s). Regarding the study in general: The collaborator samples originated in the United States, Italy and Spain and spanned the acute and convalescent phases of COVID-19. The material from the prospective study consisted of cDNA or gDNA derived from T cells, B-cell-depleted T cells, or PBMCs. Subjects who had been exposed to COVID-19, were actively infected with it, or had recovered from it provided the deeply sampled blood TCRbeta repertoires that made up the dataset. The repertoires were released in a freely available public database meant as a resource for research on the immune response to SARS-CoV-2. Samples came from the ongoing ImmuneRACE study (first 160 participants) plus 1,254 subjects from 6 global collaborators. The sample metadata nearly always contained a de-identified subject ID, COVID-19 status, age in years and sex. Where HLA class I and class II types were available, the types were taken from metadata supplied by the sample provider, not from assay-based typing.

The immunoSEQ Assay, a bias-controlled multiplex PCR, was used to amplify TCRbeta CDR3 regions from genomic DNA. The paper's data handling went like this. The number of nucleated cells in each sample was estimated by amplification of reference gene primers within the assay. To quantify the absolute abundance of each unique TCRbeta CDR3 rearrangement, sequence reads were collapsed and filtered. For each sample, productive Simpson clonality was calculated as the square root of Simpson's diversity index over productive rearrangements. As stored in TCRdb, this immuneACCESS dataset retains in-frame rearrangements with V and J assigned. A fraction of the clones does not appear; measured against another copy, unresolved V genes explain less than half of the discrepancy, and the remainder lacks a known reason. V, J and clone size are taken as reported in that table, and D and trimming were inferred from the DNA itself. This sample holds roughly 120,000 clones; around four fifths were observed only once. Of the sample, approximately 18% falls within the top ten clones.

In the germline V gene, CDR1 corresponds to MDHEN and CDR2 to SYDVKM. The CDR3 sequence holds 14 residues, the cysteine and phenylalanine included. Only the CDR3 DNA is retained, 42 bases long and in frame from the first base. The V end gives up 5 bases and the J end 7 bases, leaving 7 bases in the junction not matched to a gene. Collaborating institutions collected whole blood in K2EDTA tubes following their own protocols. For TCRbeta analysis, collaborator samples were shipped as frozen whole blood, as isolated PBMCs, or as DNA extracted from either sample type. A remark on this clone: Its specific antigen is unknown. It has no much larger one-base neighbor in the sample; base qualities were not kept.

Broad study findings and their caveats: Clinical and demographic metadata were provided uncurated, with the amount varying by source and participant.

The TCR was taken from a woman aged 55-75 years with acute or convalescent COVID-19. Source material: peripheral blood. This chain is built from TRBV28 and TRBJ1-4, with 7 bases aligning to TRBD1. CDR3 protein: CASSLQGLGEKLFF. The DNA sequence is TGTGCCAGCAGTCTACAGGGGCTGGGTGAAAAACTGTTTTTT.